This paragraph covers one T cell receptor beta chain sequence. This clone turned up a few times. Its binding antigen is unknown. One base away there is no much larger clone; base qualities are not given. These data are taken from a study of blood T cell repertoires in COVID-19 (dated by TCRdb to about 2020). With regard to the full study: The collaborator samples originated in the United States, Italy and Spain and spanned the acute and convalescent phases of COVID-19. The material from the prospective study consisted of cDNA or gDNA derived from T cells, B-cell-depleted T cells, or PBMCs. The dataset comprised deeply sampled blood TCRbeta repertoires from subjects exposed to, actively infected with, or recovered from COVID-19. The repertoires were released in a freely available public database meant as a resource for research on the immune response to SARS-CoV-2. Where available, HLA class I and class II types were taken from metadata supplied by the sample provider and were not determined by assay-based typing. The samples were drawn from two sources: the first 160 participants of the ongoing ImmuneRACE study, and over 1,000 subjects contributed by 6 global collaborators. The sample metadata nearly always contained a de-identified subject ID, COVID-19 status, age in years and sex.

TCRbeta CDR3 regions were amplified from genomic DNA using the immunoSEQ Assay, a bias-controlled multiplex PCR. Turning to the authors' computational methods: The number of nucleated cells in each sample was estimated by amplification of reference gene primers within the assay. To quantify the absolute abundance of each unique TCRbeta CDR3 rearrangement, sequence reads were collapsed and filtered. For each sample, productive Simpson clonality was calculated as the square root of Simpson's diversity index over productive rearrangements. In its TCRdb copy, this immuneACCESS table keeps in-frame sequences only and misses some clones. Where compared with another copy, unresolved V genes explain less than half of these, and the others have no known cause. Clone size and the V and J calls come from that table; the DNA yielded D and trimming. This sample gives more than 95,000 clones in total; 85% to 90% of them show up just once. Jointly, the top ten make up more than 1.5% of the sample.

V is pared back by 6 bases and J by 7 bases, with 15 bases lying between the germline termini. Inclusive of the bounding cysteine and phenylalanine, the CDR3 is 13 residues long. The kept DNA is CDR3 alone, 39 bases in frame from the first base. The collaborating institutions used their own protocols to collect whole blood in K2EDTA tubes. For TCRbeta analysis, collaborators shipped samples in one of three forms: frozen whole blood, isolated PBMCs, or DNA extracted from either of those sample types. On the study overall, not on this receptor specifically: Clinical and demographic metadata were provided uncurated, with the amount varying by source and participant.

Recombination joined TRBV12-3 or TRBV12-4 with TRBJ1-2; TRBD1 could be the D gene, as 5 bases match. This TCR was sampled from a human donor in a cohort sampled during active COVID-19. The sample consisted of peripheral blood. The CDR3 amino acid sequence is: CASSDSPVPGYTF. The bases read TGTGCCAGCAGCGACAGTCCGGTCCCTGGCTACACCTTC.